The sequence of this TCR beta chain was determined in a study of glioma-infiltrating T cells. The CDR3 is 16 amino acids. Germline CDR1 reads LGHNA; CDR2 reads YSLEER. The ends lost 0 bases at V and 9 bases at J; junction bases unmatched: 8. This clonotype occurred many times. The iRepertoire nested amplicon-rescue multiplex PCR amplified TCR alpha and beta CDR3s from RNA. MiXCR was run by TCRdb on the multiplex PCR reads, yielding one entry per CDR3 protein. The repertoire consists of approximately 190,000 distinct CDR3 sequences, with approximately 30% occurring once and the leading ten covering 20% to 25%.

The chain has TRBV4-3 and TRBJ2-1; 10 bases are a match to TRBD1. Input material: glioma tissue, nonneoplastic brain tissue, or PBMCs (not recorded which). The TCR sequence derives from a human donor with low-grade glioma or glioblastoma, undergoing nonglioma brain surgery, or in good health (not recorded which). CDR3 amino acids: CASSQEHRQGAGEQFF. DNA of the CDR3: TGCGCCAGCAGCCAAGAGCATCGACAGGGGGCAGGTGAGCAGTTCTTC.